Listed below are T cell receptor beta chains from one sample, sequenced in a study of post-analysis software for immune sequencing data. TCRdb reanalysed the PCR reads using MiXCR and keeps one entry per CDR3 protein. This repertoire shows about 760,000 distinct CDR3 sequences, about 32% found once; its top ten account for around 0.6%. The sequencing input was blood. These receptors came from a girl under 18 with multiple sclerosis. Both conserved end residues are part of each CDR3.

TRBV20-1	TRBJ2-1	CSARFQQPPLGAYEQFF
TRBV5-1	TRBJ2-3	CASSLDRVGADTQYF
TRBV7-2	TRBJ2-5	CASRAGGASGAIFQETQYF
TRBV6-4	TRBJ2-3	CASSTIAGGDTQYF
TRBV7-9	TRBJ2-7	CASSSQTSGSIYEQYF
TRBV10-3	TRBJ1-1	CAISAQTGGENTEAFF
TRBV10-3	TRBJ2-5	CAISDVASDQETQYF
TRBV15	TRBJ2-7	CATSSLTGSSYEQYF
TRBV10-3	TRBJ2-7	CAIRAVNRDNKYEQYF
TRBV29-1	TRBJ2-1	CSVELAGDGDEQFF
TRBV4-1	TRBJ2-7	CASSRSQVPIDEQYF
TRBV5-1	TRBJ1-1	CASSSTSGVNTEAFF
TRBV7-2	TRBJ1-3	CASSLVTGRWDTIYF
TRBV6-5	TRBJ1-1	CASGRQGNTEAFF
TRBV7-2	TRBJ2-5	CASSYPTPPLNEQYF
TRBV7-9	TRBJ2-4	CASSPARERNIQYF
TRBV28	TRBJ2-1	CASTEVGSRSSYNEQFF
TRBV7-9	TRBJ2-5	CACQNGGVQETQYF
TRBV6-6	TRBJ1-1	CACSFVVQNTEAFF
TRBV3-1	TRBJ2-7	CASSPGAASGRSYEQYF
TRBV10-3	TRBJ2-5	CAISVGGSGAQETQYF
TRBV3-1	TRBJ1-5	CASSLTIGPGPQHF
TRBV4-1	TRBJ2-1	CASSNAGDRGMNEQFF
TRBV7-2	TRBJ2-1	CASSSDSGSPYNEQFF
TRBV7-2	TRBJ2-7	CASSLVGTGLYEQYF
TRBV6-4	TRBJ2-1	CASSDTPGTGHNEQFF
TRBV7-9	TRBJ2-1	CASSHPAGGGLNEQFF
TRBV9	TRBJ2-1	CASSGGRGEQFF
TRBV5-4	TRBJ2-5	CASSLEPLRWDEQYF
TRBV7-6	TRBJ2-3	CASSLRGMADTQYF
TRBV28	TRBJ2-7	CASSPTSDREVQNRTSGLLYEQYF
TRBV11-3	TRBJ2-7	CASSFLWGSSYEQYF